Listed below are T cell receptor beta chains from one sample, sequenced in a study of cytomegalovirus exposure and HLA in healthy donors. Repertoires were generated with immunoSEQ multiplex PCR, while TCRdb's copy carries only in-frame clones and drops some. The profile covers more than 95,000 clones, with nearly 80% appearing a single time and around 1.3% taken by the ten largest. Sequenced input: PBMCs. These receptor sequences come from a young man in good health and CMV-seronegative. CDR3s include the opening cysteine and the closing phenylalanine or tryptophan. Fields, in order: CDR3 length, D gene, clone size, V gene, J gene, CDR3 protein, CDR3 DNA. The D gene is left open where the match is weak. Some rows mark clone size as missing; the rest say once, few, many or name a class of expanded clone.

>16|TRBD1|-|TRBV19|TRBJ2-5
CASSIDLWTGRETQYF
TGTGCCAGTAGTATAGATCTATGGACAGGGAGAGAGACCCAGTACTTC
>13|TRBD2|-|TRBV10-3|TRBJ2-7
CAITSGGNYEQYF
TGTGCCATCACTTCGGGGGGAAACTACGAGCAGTACTTC
>18|TRBD1|few|TRBV18|TRBJ1-1
CASSPQGTVPTLNTEAFF
TGTGCCAGCTCACCACAGGGGACAGTCCCGACCTTGAACACTGAAGCTTTCTTT
>17|-|-|TRBV9|TRBJ2-2
CASSVGGLISVAGELFF
TGTGCCAGCAGCGTAGGCGGCCTAATAAGCGTAGCCGGGGAGCTGTTTTTT
>18|TRBD1|once|TRBV6-4|TRBJ2-7
CASSDQQNLMGQPYEQYF
TGTGCCAGCAGTGACCAGCAAAACCTAATGGGACAGCCCTACGAGCAGTACTTC
>13|-|few|TRBV30|TRBJ2-1
CAWTGYPENEQFF
TGTGCCTGGACGGGTTATCCAGAAAATGAGCAGTTCTTC
>12|TRBD1|-|TRBV10-3|TRBJ1-1
CAIDRGRTEAFF
TGTGCCATCGACAGGGGTAGGACTGAAGCTTTCTTT
>15|-|once|TRBV5-4|TRBJ2-5
CASSLGTTVQETQYF
TGTGCCAGCAGCTTGGGTACAACAGTTCAAGAGACCCAGTACTTC
>14|-|-|TRBV10-1|TRBJ1-4
CASSVGTFGEKLFF
TGCGCCAGCAGTGTTGGGACATTCGGAGAAAAACTGTTTTTT
>18|TRBD1|-|TRBV28|TRBJ1-1
CASSYHQGASAKDTEAFF
TGTGCCAGCAGTTATCACCAGGGGGCGTCTGCGAAGGACACTGAAGCTTTCTTT
>14|TRBD2|-|TRBV5-1|TRBJ2-7
CASSLEAGESEQYF
TGCGCCAGCAGCTTGGAAGCGGGGGAGTCCGAGCAGTACTTC
>16|TRBD1|-|TRBV5-1|TRBJ2-5
CASSLGRDRGQETQYF
TGCGCCAGCAGCTTGGGACGGGACAGGGGGCAAGAGACCCAGTACTTC
>14|TRBD1|-|TRBV19|TRBJ1-1
CASSVHRGGTEAFF
TGTGCCAGTAGTGTCCACAGGGGAGGCACTGAAGCTTTCTTT
>19|TRBD2|-|TRBV4-1|TRBJ2-3
CASSQDRGLAGGRTDTQYF
TGCGCCAGCAGCCAAGATCGGGGACTAGCGGGCGGACGCACAGATACGCAGTATTTT
>14|-|-|TRBV10-3|TRBJ2-7
CAISESETEYEQYF
TGTGCCATCAGTGAGTCGGAAACAGAGTACGAGCAGTACTTC
>15|-|-|TRBV28|TRBJ1-5
CASSPRGEGNQPQHF
TGTGCCAGCAGTCCACGGGGTGAAGGCAATCAGCCCCAGCATTTT
>16|-|-|TRBV29-1|TRBJ2-3
CSVGPRRGPSTDTQYF
TGCAGCGTTGGCCCGAGGCGGGGCCCTAGCACAGATACGCAGTATTTT
>15|-|few|TRBV29-1|TRBJ2-2
CSVGRAPEGTGELFF
TGCAGCGTTGGAAGGGCTCCAGAGGGCACCGGGGAGCTGTTTTTT
>10|-|-|TRBV20-1|TRBJ1-2
CYAGDPGYTF
TGCTATGCGGGGGATCCTGGCTACACCTTC
>15|TRBD2|few|TRBV19|TRBJ2-7
CASSTLAGGHYEQYF
TGTGCCAGTAGTACGCTAGCGGGGGGGCACTACGAGCAGTACTTC
>15|-|-|TRBV27|TRBJ1-1
CASSLFGRGNTEAFF
TGTGCCAGCAGTTTATTTGGCCGGGGGAACACTGAAGCTTTCTTT
>16|-|-|TRBV11-3|TRBJ2-3
CASSPRPAERIDTQYF
TGTGCCAGCAGCCCCCGTCCCGCGGAACGCATAGATACGCAGTATTTT
>14|TRBD1|-|TRBV27|TRBJ1-2
CASRRDRLGYGYTF
TGTGCCAGCAGGCGGGACAGGCTGGGCTATGGCTACACCTTC
>15|TRBD1|-|TRBV5-1|TRBJ2-5
CASSWVDRGEETQYF
TGCGCCAGCAGCTGGGTGGACAGGGGCGAGGAGACCCAGTACTTC
>17|-|-|TRBV4-2|TRBJ1-1
CASSQAFRGRENTEAFF
TGTGCCAGCAGCCAAGCGTTCAGGGGCCGGGAGAACACTGAAGCTTTCTTT
>14|-|-|TRBV19|TRBJ2-1
CASSIETGSNEQFF
TGTGCCAGTAGTATAGAAACCGGGTCCAATGAGCAGTTCTTC
>16|TRBD2|-|TRBV5-8|TRBJ2-7
CASVVAGGSQSYEQYF
TGTGCCAGCGTGGTAGCGGGGGGGTCCCAATCCTACGAGCAGTACTTC
>15|-|-|TRBV25-1|TRBJ1-4
CASSELVTGAEKLFF
TGTGCCAGCAGTGAATTAGTGACAGGCGCTGAAAAACTGTTTTTT
>11|-|-|TRBV20-1|TRBJ1-5
CSATSDQPQHF
TGCAGTGCTACCAGCGATCAGCCCCAGCATTTT
>16|TRBD1|-|TRBV5-1|TRBJ1-1
CASSIGQGALDTEAFF
TGCGCCAGCAGCATCGGACAGGGGGCTCTGGACACTGAAGCTTTCTTT
>16|-|few|TRBV29-1|TRBJ2-7
CSVVPADYISSYEQYF
TGCAGCGTTGTCCCGGCGGACTATATCAGCTCCTACGAGCAGTACTTC
>15|TRBD1|-|TRBV5-4|TRBJ2-5
CASSLATGGRETQYF
TGTGCCAGCAGCTTGGCGACAGGGGGCCGAGAGACCCAGTACTTC
>14|-|once|TRBV7-2|TRBJ1-5
CASSLPSSNQPQHF
TGTGCCAGCAGCTTGCCGAGTAGCAATCAGCCCCAGCATTTT
>15|TRBD1|-|TRBV12-5|TRBJ2-7
CASGLGTGGFYEQYF
TGTGCTAGTGGTTTGGGGACAGGGGGCTTCTACGAGCAGTACTTC
>14|-|-|TRBV29-1|TRBJ2-1
CSAEGGLSYNEQFF
TGCAGCGCTGAGGGGGGGCTCTCCTACAATGAGCAGTTCTTC
>14|-|-|TRBV28|TRBJ1-1
CASRTPGQNTEAFF
TGTGCCAGCAGGACCCCAGGACAGAACACTGAAGCTTTCTTT
>15|TRBD1|-|TRBV9|TRBJ2-2
CASSVATGGTGELFF
TGTGCCAGCAGCGTAGCGACAGGGGGCACCGGGGAGCTGTTTTTT
>14|TRBD1|-|TRBV30|TRBJ1-2
CAWSDKQGARGYTF
TGTGCCTGGAGTGATAAACAGGGGGCTAGAGGCTACACCTTC
>15|-|once|TRBV14|TRBJ1-5
CASSQGENSNQPQHF
TGTGCCAGCAGCCAAGGAGAGAATAGCAATCAGCCCCAGCATTTT
>15|TRBD2|-|TRBV30|TRBJ2-1
CALEMGLAENNEQFF
TGTGCCTTAGAAATGGGACTAGCGGAAAACAATGAGCAGTTCTTC
>13|-|-|TRBV7-2|TRBJ2-7
CASSSPQGREQYF
TGTGCCAGCAGCTCCCCTCAGGGGCGCGAGCAGTACTTC
>11|-|-|TRBV29-1|TRBJ2-7
CSVEVSYEQYF
TGCAGCGTGGAGGTCTCCTACGAGCAGTACTTC
>16|-|-|TRBV7-2|TRBJ2-3
CASSPRGAGATDTQYF
TGTGCCAGCAGCCCAAGGGGGGCGGGGGCCACAGATACGCAGTATTTT
>14|-|-|TRBV2|TRBJ1-2
CASRTGGKSYGYTF
TGTGCCAGCAGGACTGGCGGCAAGAGCTATGGCTACACCTTC
>17|TRBD1|-|TRBV18|TRBJ2-7
CASSPMGGTGDLYEQYF
TGTGCCAGCTCACCGATGGGGGGGACAGGGGACCTCTACGAGCAGTACTTC